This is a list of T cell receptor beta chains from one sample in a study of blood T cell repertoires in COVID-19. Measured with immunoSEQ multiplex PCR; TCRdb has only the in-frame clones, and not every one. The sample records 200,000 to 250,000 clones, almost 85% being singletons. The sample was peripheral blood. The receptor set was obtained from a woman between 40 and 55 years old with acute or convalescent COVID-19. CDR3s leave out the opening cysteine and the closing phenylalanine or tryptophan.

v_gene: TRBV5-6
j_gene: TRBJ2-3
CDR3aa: ASSLRGLAGGGDTQY

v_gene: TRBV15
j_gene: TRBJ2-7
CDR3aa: ATSVKGGGPYEQY

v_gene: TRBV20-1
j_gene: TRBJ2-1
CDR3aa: SASMSSGSNEQF

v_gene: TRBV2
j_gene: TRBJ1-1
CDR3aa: ASSEGSNTEAF

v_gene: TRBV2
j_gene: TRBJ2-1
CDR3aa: ASRLDSNEQF

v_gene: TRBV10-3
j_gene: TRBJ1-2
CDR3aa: AISDGQDGGYT

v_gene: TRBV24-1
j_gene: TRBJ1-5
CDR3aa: ATSDARQGGSYQPQH

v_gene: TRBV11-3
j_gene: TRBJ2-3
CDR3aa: ASSLGLAESTDTQY

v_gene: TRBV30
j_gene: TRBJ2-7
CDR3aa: AWSDYRVSVYEQY

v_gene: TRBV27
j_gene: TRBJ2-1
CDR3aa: ASRGLADYNEQF

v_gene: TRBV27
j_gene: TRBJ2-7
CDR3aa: ASSRNSGEQY

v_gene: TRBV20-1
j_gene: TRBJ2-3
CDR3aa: SASAVTDTQY

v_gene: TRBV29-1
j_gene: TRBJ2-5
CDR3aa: SARGQGQETQY

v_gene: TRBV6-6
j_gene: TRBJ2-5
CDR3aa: ASRHPGLASLETQY

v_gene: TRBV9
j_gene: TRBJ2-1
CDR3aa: ASSVVGGSYNEQF

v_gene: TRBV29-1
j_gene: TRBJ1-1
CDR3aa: SGNKQLEAF

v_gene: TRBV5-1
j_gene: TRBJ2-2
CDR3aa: ASSLAGRVTTGELF

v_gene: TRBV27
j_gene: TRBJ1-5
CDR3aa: ASSLLGGNQPQH

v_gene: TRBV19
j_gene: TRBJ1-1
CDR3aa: ASSKGGAQTEAF

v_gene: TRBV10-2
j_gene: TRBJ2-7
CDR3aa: ASSSIVSYEQY

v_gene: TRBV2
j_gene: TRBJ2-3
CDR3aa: ASQAVSTDTQY

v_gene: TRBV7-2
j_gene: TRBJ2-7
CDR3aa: ASSLISRQQGGEQY